This section outlines one T cell receptor beta chain sequence together with its context. Clones were read by immunoSEQ multiplex PCR, and TCRdb kept only the in-frame ones, dropping some. This table has 250,000 to 400,000 clones, approximately 88% appearing once. This record comes from a study of cytomegalovirus exposure and HLA in healthy donors. This clonotype originated in a man aged 25-45 years in good health and CMV-seronegative. The sample was PBMCs.

CDR3 loop: CASSHSSGTSSYNEQFF. In DNA, the CDR3 is TGCGCCAGCAGCCACTCCTCCGGGACAAGCTCCTACAATGAGCAGTTCTTC. The chain uses TRBV4-1 and TRBJ2-1; weak D call: TRBD1 (6 bases). Germline V lookup: CDR1 MGHRA, CDR2 YSYEKL. V dropped 3 bases and J dropped 0 bases, with 15 bases sitting between them. This CDR3 contains 17 residues.